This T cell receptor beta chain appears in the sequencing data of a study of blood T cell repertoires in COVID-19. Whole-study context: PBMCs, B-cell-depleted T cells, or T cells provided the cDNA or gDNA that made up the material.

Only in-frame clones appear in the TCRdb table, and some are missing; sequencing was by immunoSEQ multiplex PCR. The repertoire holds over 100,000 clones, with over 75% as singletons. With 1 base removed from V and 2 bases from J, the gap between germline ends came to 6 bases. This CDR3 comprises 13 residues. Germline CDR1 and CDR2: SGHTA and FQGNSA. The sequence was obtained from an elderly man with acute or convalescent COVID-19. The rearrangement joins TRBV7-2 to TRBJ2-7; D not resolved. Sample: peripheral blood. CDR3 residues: CASSLDPTYEQYF. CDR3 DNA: TGTGCCAGCAGCTTAGATCCAACCTACGAGCAGTACTTC.